The clone carrying this T cell receptor beta chain was picked up a small number of times. Antigen specificity is unknown. This sample was taken from a study of PD-1 blockade in classical Hodgkin lymphoma. The table came from immunoSEQ multiplex PCR; TCRdb's copy has only in-frame clones and leaves some out. The sample contains about 30,000 clones, around 70% of which appear only once. Study-level findings and limits: It was reported that newly diagnosed patients had less baseline TCR diversity than healthy donors. By cycle point C4D1, TCR diversity had risen significantly in CD4+ cells (but not CD8+ cells). Those achieving complete response showed baseline diversity like newly diagnosed patients.

Every patient experienced relapse after autologous stem cell transplantation, and brentuximab vedotin exposure varied. Classifying best responses yielded complete response, partial response or progressive disease. CDR1 ENHRY and CDR2 SYGVKD come from the germline V gene. The CDR3 consists of 17 residues. Trimming at V came to 0 bases and at J to 4 bases, leaving 7 bases not matched to a gene. The rearrangement links TRBV10-3 to TRBJ2-3; 10 bases agree with TRBD2. This TCR came from a human donor with classical Hodgkin lymphoma. The starting material was peripheral blood mononuclear cells (PBMCs), obtained before the second cycle of nivolumab. CDR3: CAISESSGGAFADTQYF. CDR3 sequence (DNA): TGTGCCATCAGTGAGTCCAGCGGGGGGGCGTTCGCAGATACGCAGTATTTT.